Following are 2 T cell receptor beta chains from one sample sequenced in a study of T-cell memory formation after mild COVID-19. Each CDR3 protein is one row after TCRdb ran MiXCR on the 5' RACE reads. The table lists approximately 150,000 distinct CDR3 sequences, 14% of them singletons, with roughly an eighth in the top ten. What was sequenced was PBMCs or a T cell subset sorted from them (not recorded which). These receptor sequences come from an adult woman who had mild COVID-19 (a few samples of this study predate the infection). Cell type and time point are not known.

This clonotype was found many times. V and J are TRBV7-3 and TRBJ2-3, with D possibly matching TRBD1 (7 bases). The germline CDR1 and CDR2 sequences are SGHTA and FQGTGA. The CDR3 length is 18 residues. The V end lost 0 bases, the J end lost 0 bases, and 16 bases lay between the germline ends. The CDR3 nucleotides are TGTGCCAGCAGCTTAACGTCAGGAGGGGGCGGTAGCACAGATACGCAGTATTTT. As protein: CASSLTSGGGGSTDTQYF.

This clonotype has a handful of counts. V is TRBV10-3 and J is TRBJ1-2; D not resolved. Germline V lookup: CDR1 ENHRY, CDR2 SYGVKD. The CDR3 is 13 residues long. The V end lost 2 bases, the J end lost 2 bases, and 6 bases lay between the germline ends. The CDR3 DNA sequence: TGTGCCATCAGTGAGGAGGGCAACTATGGCTACACCTTC. Translating gives CAISEEGNYGYTF.